Each of the 28 T cell receptor beta chains below was sequenced from the same sample in a study of T-cell memory formation after mild COVID-19. In TCRdb, the 5' RACE reads were re-called with MiXCR into one record per CDR3 protein. Among about 340,000 distinct CDR3 sequences, 13% were seen once, and the ten largest hold roughly 23%. Source material: PBMCs or a T cell subset sorted from them (not recorded which). These receptors were collected from a man between 18 and 29 years old who had mild COVID-19 (a few samples of this study predate the infection). Cell type and time point are not known.

In its sample, this clonotype was seen a few times. The V gene is TRBV20-1, the J gene TRBJ2-6; the D gene is possibly TRBD1 (6 bases). With 6 bases removed from V and 1 base from J, the gap between germline ends came to 10 bases. The CDR3 runs to 14 residues. Germline V gene data show CDR1 as DFQATT and CDR2 as SNEGSKA (reference sequence). CDR3 nucleotide sequence: TGCAGTGCCGTACAGGGTTCTGGGGCCAACGTCCTGACTTTC. It specifies CSAVQGSGANVLTF.

This clonotype was detected only a few times. This rearrangement joins TRBV6-5 to TRBJ2-5; D gene ambiguous. The CDR3 loop spans 13 amino acids. CDR1 is MNHEY and CDR2 is SVGAGI in the germline V gene. Trimming shortened V by 5 bases and J by 7 bases, and 14 bases separated the two germline ends. The CDR3 coding sequence is TGTGCCAGCAGTCATAGAGATACTGGGACCCAGTACTTC. Translating it yields CASSHRDTGTQYF.

This clonotype was counted only a few times. The V and J genes are TRBV12-3 or TRBV12-4 and TRBJ2-3; 8 bases fit TRBD2. The CDR3 is made up of 15 amino acids. The V segment lost 5 bases and the J segment 2 bases; nucleotides outside the gene matches: 6. CDR3 in DNA: TGTGCCAGCAGTGCCGGGACTAGGGACACAGATACGCAGTATTTT. Its protein is CASSAGTRDTDTQYF.

This clonotype was detected many times. The chain employs TRBV25-1 and TRBJ2-7, with D perhaps TRBD2 (6 bases). V dropped 3 bases and J dropped 3 bases, with 15 bases sitting between them. Germline V gives CDR1 MGHDK, CDR2 SYGVNS. CDR3 length: 15 amino acids. CDR3 sequence: CASSDHLTGGYEQYF. The CDR3 region has the DNA TGTGCCAGCAGTGACCACCTAACCGGGGGCTACGAGCAGTACTTC.

This clonotype came up a few times. The chain uses TRBV18 and TRBJ1-6; 7 bases match TRBD1. CDR1 and CDR2 (germline): KGHSH, LQKENI. The CDR3 length is 16 residues. Trimming took 3 bases from V and 6 from J; bases not matched to a gene: 8. CDR3 residues: CASSPWDRAANSPLHF. CDR3 nucleotides: TGTGCCAGCTCACCCTGGGACAGAGCGGCTAATTCACCCCTCCACTTT. The full variable domain, in which reference TRBV18 and TRBJ1-6 provide the parts outside the CDR3, is NAGVMQNPRHLVRRRGQEARLRCSPMKGHSHVYWYRQLPEEGLKFMVYLQKENIIDESGMPKERFSAEFPKEGPSILRIQQVVRGDSAAYFCASSPWDRAANSPLHFGNGTRLTVT.

This chain joins TRBV24-1 and TRBJ2-5; 11 nucleotides align to TRBD2. Trimming cost V 3 bases and J 4 bases; bases outside gene matches: 9. This CDR3 contains 17 residues. Per the germline V gene, CDR1 is KGHDR and CDR2 is SFDVKD. DNA of the CDR3: TGTGCCACCAGTGATCGGAGTAGCGGGGGGGCAGGAGAGACCCAGTACTTC. Amino acid sequence: CATSDRSSGGAGETQYF.

This clonotype was seen only a few times. V is TRBV7-2 and J is TRBJ2-7, with D maybe TRBD1 (8 bases). Germline CDR1 and CDR2: SGHTA and FQGNSA. CDR3 length equals 15 residues. Trimming removed 4 bases at V and 4 bases at J, with 17 bases between. Here the CDR3 DNA reads TGTGCCAGCAGCTCAGCGGACAGGGAGGGTTACGAGCAGTACTTC. It codes for CASSSADREGYEQYF.

The gene calls are TRBV12-3 or TRBV12-4 and TRBJ1-5; D might be TRBD1 (5 bases). The CDR3 covers 15 residues. Trimming stripped 5 bases from V and 3 bases from J, with 14 bases between. CDR3 residues: CASSPRDGNNQPQHF. The CDR3, as DNA: TGTGCCAGCAGTCCCCGGGACGGGAACAATCAGCCCCAGCATTTT.

The rearrangement joins TRBV9 to TRBJ1-5, with 7 bases identical to TRBD1. The V gene's germline CDR1 is SGDLS and CDR2 YYNGEE. The CDR3 covers 13 residues. V dropped 3 bases and J dropped 7; count of bases not matched to a gene: 4. For the CDR3, the DNA is TGTGCCAGCAGCGGACAGGGTTGGCAGCCCCAGCATTTT. This translates into CASSGQGWQPQHF. The variable domain in full, completed from reference TRBV9 and TRBJ1-5, reads DSGVTQTPKHLITATGQRVTLRCSPRSGDLSVYWYQQSLDQGLQFLIQYYNGEERAKGNILERFSAQQFPDLHSELNLSSLELGDSALYFCASSGQGWQPQHFGDGTRLSIL.

This rearrangement joins TRBV5-1 to TRBJ2-3, with no clear D. This CDR3 is 14 amino acids long. V lost 0 bases to trimming and J lost 8 bases, with 13 bases between them. Germline V gene data show CDR1 as SGHRS and CDR2 as YFSETQ. The CDR3 bases are TGCGCCAGCAGCTTGGGCCAGGTCTCAGGTACGCAGTATTTT. It translates to CASSLGQVSGTQYF.

This clonotype was seen a handful of times. The V call is TRBV4-1, the J call TRBJ1-1; TRBD1 is a possible D gene (6 bases). The CDR3 length is 12 residues. Germline loops: CDR1 MGHRA, CDR2 YSYEKL. Trimming removed 3 bases at V and 7 bases at J, with 9 bases between. CDR3 sequence (DNA): TGCGCCAGCAGCCAGACAGGAGATGAAGCTTTCTTT. It encodes CASSQTGDEAFF.

This clonotype was observed at least ten times. The chain recombines TRBV4-1 with TRBJ2-5; D is perhaps TRBD1 or TRBD2 (5 bases each). With 0 bases removed from V and 4 bases from J, the gap between germline ends came to 9 bases. Germline lookup yields CDR1 MGHRA and CDR2 YSYEKL. This CDR3 is built from 14 residues. This CDR3 reads CASSQDAGRETQYF. The CDR3 coding sequence is TGCGCCAGCAGCCAAGATGCAGGGAGAGAGACCCAGTACTTC.

This clonotype turned up a few times. The chain has TRBV5-1 and TRBJ2-1; TRBD1 matches at 7 bases. The CDR3 spans 14 residues. The V and J ends lost 4 bases and 4 bases, in that order; junction bases with no gene match: 5. The V gene's germline CDR1 is SGHRS and CDR2 YFSETQ. CDR3 sequence: CASSPGTEYNEQFF. In DNA, the CDR3 is TGCGCCAGCAGCCCCGGGACAGAGTACAATGAGCAGTTCTTC.

V is TRBV7-2 and J is TRBJ1-2; D may be TRBD1 (5 bases). Deletions cut 4 bases from V and 3 bases from J, with 12 bases between. Per the germline V gene, CDR1 is SGHTA and CDR2 is FQGNSA. The CDR3 totals 14 residues. CDR3 nucleotide sequence: TGTGCCAGCAGCTCAAGGGACTCATACTATGGCTACACCTTC. Protein: CASSSRDSYYGYTF.

The genes are TRBV28 and TRBJ1-6, with a possible D match to TRBD1 (5 bases). The CDR3 totals 14 residues. Germline V lookup: CDR1 MDHEN, CDR2 SYDVKM. The ends were cut back, 4 bases at V and 7 bases at J, with 11 bases in the middle. This CDR3 reads CASSSRGENSPLHF. The CDR3 nucleotides are TGTGCCAGCAGTTCGAGAGGGGAAAATTCACCCCTCCACTTT.

This clonotype was detected only a few times. Here the CDR3 reads CASSQVSYKVKNTEAFF. In DNA, the CDR3 is TGCGCCAGCAGCCAAGTAAGCTACAAGGTCAAGAACACTGAAGCTTTCTTT. The chain uses TRBV4-1 and TRBJ1-1; D not resolved. From germline, CDR1 is MGHRA and CDR2 YSYEKL. The CDR3 consists of 17 residues. Trimming shortened V by 1 base and J by 1 base, and 16 bases separated the two germline ends.

The chain carries TRBV10-3 and TRBJ1-1; D is undetermined. Germline values: CDR1 ENHRY, CDR2 SYGVKD. There are 12 residues in the CDR3. The V end was cut by 10 bases, the J end by 1 base, with 10 bases between. CDR3: CATKTSNTEAFF. The CDR3 coding sequence is TGTGCCACAAAGACATCGAACACTGAAGCTTTCTTT.

The rearrangement links TRBV6-5 to TRBJ2-3, with 9 bases lining up with TRBD1. Unmatched junction bases numbered 7, after V lost 2 bases and J lost 4 bases. Germline V gene sequence: CDR1 MNHEY, CDR2 SVGAGI. This CDR3 has 16 residues. The CDR3 is CASSYLGQGAPDTQYF. The CDR3 nucleotides are TGTGCCAGCAGTTACCTGGGACAGGGAGCACCAGATACGCAGTATTTT.

This clonotype was seen more than once but under ten times. The chain employs TRBV12-3 or TRBV12-4 and TRBJ2-1; D not resolved. The CDR3 has 14 residues. With 3 bases removed from V and 4 bases from J, the gap between germline ends came to 10 bases. Here the CDR3 reads CASSLVLGYNEQFF. CDR3 coding DNA: TGTGCCAGCAGTTTGGTCTTGGGGTACAATGAGCAGTTCTTC.

This clonotype was recorded a few times. The chain joins TRBV7-2 to TRBJ2-3; D call uncertain. Germline CDR1 SGHTA, CDR2 FQGNSA. V was trimmed by 4 bases and J by 0 bases, leaving 8 bases between them. The CDR3 sequence is 14 residues long. CDR3 sequence (DNA): TGTGCCAGCAGCTGGGCAGGTAGCACAGATACGCAGTATTTT. It yields the protein CASSWAGSTDTQYF.

This clonotype has only a few counts. The rearrangement uses TRBV6-5 and TRBJ1-6; 8 bases agree with TRBD1. V dropped 2 bases and J dropped 9; count of bases not matched to a gene: 12. This CDR3 is 17 amino acids long. CDR1 is MNHEY and CDR2 is SVGAGI in the germline V gene. Written as DNA, the CDR3 is TGTGCCAGCAGTTACAGGGGACAGGACATATCGGGTTCACCCCTCCACTTT. It translates to CASSYRGQDISGSPLHF.

The chain combines TRBV6-9 with TRBJ1-6; 8 bases fit TRBD1. With V trimmed by 4 bases and J by 0 bases, 11 bases remained unmatched. Germline CDR1 and CDR2: MNHGY and SVAAGI. The CDR3 length is 19 residues. CDR3 coding DNA: TGTGCCAGCAGTTTCGAGGACAGGGTTCTCTTCTCCTATAATTCACCCCTCCACTTT. It is translated as CASSFEDRVLFSYNSPLHF.

V usage is TRBV5-6 and J usage is TRBJ2-1; 7 bases align to TRBD1. The J segment lost 15 bases and the V segment lost 3 bases, leaving 12 bases of the junction unmatched. Germline V lookup: CDR1 SGHDT, CDR2 YYEEEE. The CDR3 is 13 amino acids. The CDR3 bases are TGTGCCAGCAGCTCATGGACAGGAAACGCGCGGTTCTTC. Encoded protein: CASSSWTGNARFF.

The rearrangement links TRBV28 to TRBJ2-5, with TRBD2 matching over 7 bases. The CDR3 is made up of 15 amino acids. Per the germline V gene, CDR1 is MDHEN and CDR2 is SYDVKM. V lost 4 bases, J lost 6 bases, and 11 bases stayed unmatched. The CDR3 DNA reads TGTGCCAGCAGTTCTGCGGGGGTCGGATACAAGACCCAGTACTTC. Amino acid sequence: CASSSAGVGYKTQYF.

This clonotype was seen only a few times. This chain uses TRBV27 with TRBJ2-1; weak D call: TRBD2 (5 bases). The CDR3 loop spans 14 amino acids. V shed 7 bases and J shed 7 bases, with 17 bases lying between them. Germline V gives CDR1 MNHEY, CDR2 SMNVEV (reference sequence). The CDR3 reads CASKTDSSWNEQFF. The CDR3 region has the DNA TGTGCCAGCAAAACGGACTCTAGTTGGAATGAGCAGTTCTTC.

This chain links TRBV7-2 with TRBJ1-1; perhaps TRBD1 as D (5 bases). The CDR3 extends over 14 amino acids. Trimming took 6 bases from V and 3 from J, leaving 14 bases between them. CDR1 SGHTA and CDR2 FQGNSA come from the germline V gene. Here the CDR3 reads CASSRDGGDTEAFF. CDR3 in DNA: TGTGCCAGCAGTAGAGACGGGGGGGACACTGAAGCTTTCTTT. The variable domain in full, with the rest retrieved from reference TRBV7-2 and TRBJ1-1, is GAGVSQSPSNKVTEKGKDVELRCDPISGHTALYWYRQSLGQGLEFLIYFQGNSAPDKSGLPSDRFSAERTGGSVSTLTIQRTQQEDSAVYLCASSRDGGDTEAFFGQGTRLTVV.

In its sample, this clonotype was seen a few times. The V and J genes are TRBV11-2 and TRBJ1-2; D is perhaps TRBD1 (5 bases). V lost 2 bases and J lost 3, with 13 bases in between. The CDR3 has 15 residues. From germline, CDR1 is SGHAT and CDR2 FQNNGV. CDR3 nucleotide sequence: TGTGCCAGCAGCTTAAGCGGGGCGCAGGACTATGGCTACACCTTC. Translation: CASSLSGAQDYGYTF.

The chain recombines TRBV20-1 with TRBJ2-3, with 7 bases identical to TRBD1. CDR3 size: 14 residues. V dropped 5 bases and J dropped 4; count of bases not matched to a gene: 9. Germline-derived CDR1 and CDR2 are DFQATT and SNEGSKA (reference sequence). The CDR3 DNA sequence: TGCAGTGCTCCGAGACAGGGTCGTTCAGATACGCAGTATTTT. Amino acids: CSAPRQGRSDTQYF.